This TCR beta chain was profiled in a study of low-dose radiotherapy and immunotherapy resistance in tumors. This clonotype was picked up a small number of times. This CDR3 spans 14 amino acids. J lost 6 bases, V lost 4 bases, and 4 bases had no gene match. Germline values: CDR1 SNHLY, CDR2 FYNNEI. Gene-specific TRAV and TRBV primers were used for first-strand cDNA, covering alpha and beta chains. The authors ran 15 to 20 PCR cycles to amplify TCRs with a constant-region primer and V-primer adapter. TCRdb re-analysed the reads in MiXCR, keeping a single row per CDR3 protein. The sample consists of fewer than 90,000 distinct CDR3 sequences, approximately 19% of them appearing once. Time point given: before trial treatment.

This sequence was found in a male donor with prostate cancer. The source was PBMCs, collected before treatment. This rearrangement joins TRBV2 to TRBJ2-2; 8 positions agree with TRBD1. The CDR3 bases are TGTGCCAGCAGTGGACAGGGGCGGGCCGGGGAGCTGTTTTTT. The encoded protein is CASSGQGRAGELFF.